This TCR gamma chain was retrieved from a study of gamma delta lymphoproliferative disorders and STAT genes. The overall study: The LymphoTrack Dx TCRG Assay amplified gamma chains from at least 50 ng of genomic DNA. Delta-chain libraries followed the EuroClonality-NGS standard operating procedure.

Details on this clone: The limits of the CDR3 on the DNA are not certain, so only TCRdb's listed CDR3 is given.

TCRdb made new clone calls on the multiplex PCR reads using CATT. The data show over a thousand gamma-chain clones, about 10% seen once. Sequencing used genomic DNA taken from PBMCs of patients and controls. The length of the CDR3 is 14 amino acids, counting both ends. The receptor comes from a human donor with gamma-delta T-cell large granular lymphocyte leukemia. V gene TRGV11 combines with J gene TRGJ1 or TRGJ2. TRGV11 is an ORF; its function is uncertain. The sample taken for sequencing was blood. CDR3 amino acids: CTTVPTRPYYKKLF.